The sequence of this T cell receptor beta chain was determined in a study of blood T cell repertoires in COVID-19. Only in-frame clones appear in the TCRdb table, and some are missing; sequencing was by immunoSEQ multiplex PCR. The sample records around 130,000 clones, 70% to 90% being singletons. Germline V gene sequence: CDR1 LNHDA, CDR2 SQIVND (reference sequence). V was clipped by 7 bases and J by 3 bases; unmatched bases: 14. This CDR3 is built from 17 residues. The sequence derives from a woman aged 55 to 70 with acute or convalescent COVID-19. The gene calls are TRBV19 and TRBJ1-5; 8 bases map to TRBD1. The sample taken for sequencing was peripheral blood. CDR3 loop: CASMGEPGTGPNQPQHF. Here the CDR3 DNA reads TGTGCCAGTATGGGGGAACCCGGGACAGGACCCAATCAGCCCCAGCATTTT.